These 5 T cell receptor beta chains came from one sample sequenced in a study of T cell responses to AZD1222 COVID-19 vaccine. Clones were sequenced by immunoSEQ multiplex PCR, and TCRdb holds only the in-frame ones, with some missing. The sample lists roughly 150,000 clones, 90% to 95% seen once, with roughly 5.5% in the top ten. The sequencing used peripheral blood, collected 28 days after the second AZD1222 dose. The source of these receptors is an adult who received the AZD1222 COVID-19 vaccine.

The CDR3 DNA reads as TGTGCCAGCAGTGAAACCCACAGGGGGCGCGGCACTGAAGCTTTCTTT. Its protein product is CASSETHRGRGTEAFF. The chain is built from TRBV6-1 and TRBJ1-1; TRBD1 matches at 9 bases. Trimming cost V 2 bases and J 4 bases; bases outside gene matches: 8. Germline lookup yields CDR1 MNHNS and CDR2 SASEGT. The CDR3 is 16 amino acids.

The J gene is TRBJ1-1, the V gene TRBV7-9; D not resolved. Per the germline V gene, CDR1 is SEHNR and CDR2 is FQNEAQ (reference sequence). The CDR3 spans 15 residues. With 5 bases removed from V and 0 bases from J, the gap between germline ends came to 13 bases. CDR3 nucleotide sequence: TGTGCCAGCAGCGTCGACCGAGGGATGAACACTGAAGCTTTCTTT. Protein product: CASSVDRGMNTEAFF. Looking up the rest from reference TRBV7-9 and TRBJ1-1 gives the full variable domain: DTGVSQNPRHKITKRGQNVTFRCDPISEHNRLYWYRQTLGQGPEFLTYFQNEAQLEKSRLLSDRFSAERPKGSFSTLEIQRTEQGDSAMYLCASSVDRGMNTEAFFGQGTRLTVV.

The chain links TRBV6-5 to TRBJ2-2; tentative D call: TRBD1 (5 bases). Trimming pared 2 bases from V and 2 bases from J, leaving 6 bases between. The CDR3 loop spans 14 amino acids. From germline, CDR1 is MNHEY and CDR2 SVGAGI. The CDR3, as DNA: TGTGCCAGCAGTTACGGGGCAAACACCGGGGAGCTGTTTTTT. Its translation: CASSYGANTGELFF.

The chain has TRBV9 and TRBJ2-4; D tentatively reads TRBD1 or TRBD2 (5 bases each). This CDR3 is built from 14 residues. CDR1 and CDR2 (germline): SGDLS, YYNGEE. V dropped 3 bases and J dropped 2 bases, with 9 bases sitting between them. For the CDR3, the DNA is TGTGCCAGCAGCGCAGGGAGTTCCAAAAACATTCAGTACTTC. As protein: CASSAGSSKNIQYF.

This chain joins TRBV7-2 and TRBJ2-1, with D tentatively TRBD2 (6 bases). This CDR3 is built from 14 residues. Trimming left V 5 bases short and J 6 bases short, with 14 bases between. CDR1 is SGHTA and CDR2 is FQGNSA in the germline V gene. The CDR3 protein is CASSQRGTLNEQFF. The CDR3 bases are TGTGCCAGCAGCCAACGGGGGACCCTCAATGAGCAGTTCTTC.